The clone carrying this T cell receptor beta chain was seen only a few times. Its antigen is not identified. The sample holds other DNA sequences that translate to the same CDR3. This sample was included in a study of cytomegalovirus exposure and HLA in healthy donors. Notes on the study in general: In vitro, three CMV-associated chains proved specific for CMV antigens.

The PCR ran on 60 Vbeta and 13 Jbeta primers. Assay used: immunoSEQ multiplex PCR; TCRdb lists only in-frame clones, some missing. The sample yields roughly 140,000 clones, 75% to 80% seen once. V gave up 0 bases and J gave up 0 bases, with 8 bases separating them. Germline V lookup: CDR1 LGHNA, CDR2 YSLEER. The CDR3 extends over 16 amino acids. The chain links TRBV4-3 to TRBJ1-4; D remains unclear. The sample consisted of PBMCs. This clonotype was sampled from a woman aged 25 to 45 in good health and CMV-seronegative. The CDR3, as DNA: TGCGCCAGCAGCCAAGATCTCGGTGCAACTAATGAAAAACTGTTTTTT. Encoded protein: CASSQDLGATNEKLFF.